This TCR beta chain was observed in a study of CD8 T cells in ankylosing spondylitis. A few counts support this clonotype. Its antigen is not known. Study-level points and caveats: In ankylosing spondylitis blood, a motif of roughly eight highly homologous TCR beta variants appeared characteristic.

One entry per CDR3 protein, called by TCRdb with MiXCR from the 5' RACE reads. The sample consists of 650,000 to 800,000 distinct CDR3 sequences, under 20% of them appearing once. V was shortened by 4 bases and J by 0 bases, with 10 bases between the two germline ends. The germline CDR1 and CDR2 sequences are MNHEY and SVGEGT. The CDR3 contains 15 residues. This sequence joins TRBV6-2 or TRBV6-3 and TRBJ2-1; D uncertain. The sample was blood, either unsorted or a sorted T cell fraction (not recorded which). This receptor was taken from a male donor with ankylosing spondylitis. CDR3 nucleotide sequence: TGTGCCAGCAGTTTCATCGCTAGCTCCTACAATGAGCAGTTCTTC. The encoded protein is CASSFIASSYNEQFF.